These 31 T cell receptor beta chains came from one sample sequenced in a study of shared clonotypes between healthy human individuals. TCRdb's copy holds only in-frame clones and misses some; the assay was immunoSEQ multiplex PCR. The table shows 2 million to 2.5 million clones, with 95% occurring only once. Source material: naive CD4+ T cells sorted from blood. Subset meaning: CD45RA+ positively selected. The receptor set was obtained from a man between 18 and 29 years old in good health.

This chain connects TRBV6-6 to TRBJ1-5, with D possibly TRBD1 on 5 matching bases. Germline CDR1 MNHNY, CDR2 SVGAGI (reference sequence). V lost 10 bases and J 2 bases, leaving 12 bases between the germline ends. This CDR3 comprises 13 residues. The CDR3 region has the DNA TGTGCCATTGGGGGGATCGGCAATCAGCCCCAGCATTTT. It yields the protein CAIGGIGNQPQHF.

The chain uses TRBV9 and TRBJ2-3, with D possibly matching TRBD2 (5 bases). Germline V lookup: CDR1 SGDLS, CDR2 YYNGEE. Trimming removed 0 bases at V and 0 bases at J, with 8 bases between. CDR3 size: 15 residues. CDR3: CASSVGAESTDTQYF. In nucleotides, the CDR3 is TGTGCCAGCAGCGTAGGAGCGGAAAGCACAGATACGCAGTATTTT.

V and J are TRBV27 and TRBJ1-1, with D unresolved. The germline V and J ends were trimmed by 4 bases and 0 bases, with 12 bases remaining between them. The CDR3 contains 15 residues. The germline CDR1 and CDR2 sequences are MNHEY and SMNVEV (reference sequence). The CDR3 region has the DNA TGTGCCAGCAGTTCTACCCAGTGGATGAACACTGAAGCTTTCTTT. It encodes CASSSTQWMNTEAFF.

As to this clone: Other DNA sequences within the sample encode an identical CDR3. This chain uses TRBV7-9 with TRBJ2-3, with 8 positions matching TRBD2. The germline gives CDR1 SEHNR, CDR2 FQNEAQ (reference sequence). CDR3 size: 16 residues. Trimming cost V 5 bases and J 1 base; bases outside gene matches: 8. The CDR3 coding sequence is TGTGCCAGCAGCCTTGGAGGAGCGGGGGGCACAGATACGCAGTATTTT. Its protein is CASSLGGAGGTDTQYF.

The chain carries TRBV6-6 and TRBJ2-7, with TRBD2 as a possible D gene (5 bases). Deletions cut 10 bases from V and 7 bases from J, with 20 bases between. There are 13 residues in the CDR3. The germline V gene has CDR1 MNHNY and CDR2 SVGAGI (reference sequence). CDR3 in amino acids: CATGPVSGLEQYF. Here the CDR3 DNA reads TGTGCCACCGGTCCCGTATCGGGGTTAGAGCAGTACTTC.

The CDR3 DNA is TGTGCCAGCAGCGTCGACAGGGGGCTTTCAGATACGCAGTATTTT. Amino acid sequence: CASSVDRGLSDTQYF. This sequence joins TRBV5-6 and TRBJ2-3, with 10 bases fitting TRBD1. J gave up 4 bases and V 4 bases, and 6 bases lay outside the gene matches. From germline, CDR1 is SGHDT and CDR2 YYEEEE. The CDR3 has 15 amino acids.

The V and J genes are TRBV10-3 and TRBJ1-3; D gene uncertain. The CDR3 is made up of 15 amino acids. CDR1 is ENHRY and CDR2 is SYGVKD in the germline V gene. Trimming pared 10 bases from V and 3 bases from J, leaving 19 bases between. The CDR3 DNA reads TGTGCCACCAGAACGACATCGGGTAGTGGAAACACCATATATTTT. It is translated as CATRTTSGSGNTIYF.

As DNA, the CDR3 is TGCGCCAGCAGTTATACAGGGGCTGGCTACACCTTC. This gives the protein CASSYTGAGYTF. The chain uses TRBV10-2 and TRBJ1-2; TRBD1 matches 7 bases. The CDR3 is 12 residues long. The germline gives CDR1 WSHSY, CDR2 SAAADI. Unmatched junction bases numbered 4, after V lost 5 bases and J lost 7 bases.

This chain uses TRBV6-6 with TRBJ2-7, with a weak D call TRBD2 (6 bases). The CDR3 extends over 16 amino acids. Trimming removed 2 bases at V and 2 bases at J, with 16 bases between. Germline values: CDR1 MNHNY, CDR2 SVGAGI (reference sequence). The CDR3 DNA follows: TGTGCCAGCAGTTACCGGGGCGGGATACCAACCTACGAGCAGTACTTC. Translated: CASSYRGGIPTYEQYF.

The CDR3 region is CASSISGQIEAFF. DNA for the CDR3: TGTGCCAGCAGCATTTCCGGACAGATCGAAGCTTTCTTT. The V call is TRBV6-1, the J call TRBJ1-1; maybe TRBD1 (6 bases). The V end lost 6 bases, the J end lost 8 bases, and 16 bases lay between the germline ends. CDR1 and CDR2 from the germline V gene are MNHNS and SASEGT. The CDR3 extends over 13 amino acids.

The chain joins TRBV30 to TRBJ1-5; unclear D gene. This CDR3 contains 14 residues. The germline gives CDR1 GTSNPN, CDR2 SVGIG (reference sequence). V lost 0 bases to trimming and J lost 7 bases, with 13 bases between them. The CDR3 reads CAWSVRKNEQPQHF. The CDR3 DNA sequence: TGTGCCTGGAGTGTACGAAAGAACGAGCAGCCCCAGCATTTT. Drawing the rest from reference TRBV30 and TRBJ1-5, the complete variable domain is SQTIHQWPATLVQPVGSPLSLECTVEGTSNPNLYWYRQAAGRGLQLLFYSVGIGQISSEVPQNLSASRPQDRQFILSSKKLLLSDSGFYLCAWSVRKNEQPQHFGDGTRLSIL.

This chain connects TRBV30 to TRBJ2-7; tentative D call: TRBD1 (7 bases). V lost 5 bases and J 2 bases, leaving 16 bases between the germline ends. Germline CDR1 GTSNPN, CDR2 SVGIG (reference sequence). The CDR3 runs 14 residues. DNA of the CDR3: TGTGCCTGGGCGGGACAGCTACCTCCCTACGAGCAGTACTTC. The encoded protein is CAWAGQLPPYEQYF.

The chain combines TRBV6-6 with TRBJ2-1; tentatively, D is TRBD1 (5 bases). Germline V gene lookup returns CDR1 MNHNY and CDR2 SVGAGI (reference sequence). V was clipped by 0 bases and J by 7 bases, with 10 bases between them. The CDR3 loop spans 14 amino acids. CDR3 sequence: CASSYSQGSNEQFF. DNA of the CDR3: TGTGCCAGCAGTTACTCCCAGGGTTCAAATGAGCAGTTCTTC.

J is TRBJ2-1 and V is TRBV5-6; D gene ambiguous. Trimming took 4 bases from V and 9 from J, leaving 14 bases between them. Germline-derived CDR1 and CDR2 are SGHDT and YYEEEE. This CDR3 spans 13 amino acids. The CDR3 sequence is CASSPVSSSEQFF. Written as DNA, the CDR3 is TGTGCCAGCAGCCCGGTGTCGTCATCTGAGCAGTTCTTC.

This chain connects TRBV7-9 to TRBJ2-5; TRBD2 aligns across 13 bases. The V segment lost 3 bases and the J segment 4 bases; nucleotides outside the gene matches: 8. The CDR3 sequence is 17 residues long. Germline CDR1 reads SEHNR; CDR2 reads FQNEAQ (reference sequence). The CDR3 is CASSFRTSGGSGETQYF. CDR3 nucleotides: TGTGCCAGCAGCTTCAGGACTAGCGGGGGAAGTGGAGAGACCCAGTACTTC.

The chain employs TRBV7-9 and TRBJ2-1, with 11 bases matching TRBD1. Per the germline V gene, CDR1 is SEHNR and CDR2 is FQNEAQ (reference sequence). This CDR3 has 16 amino acids. With 1 base clipped from V and 6 bases from J, the junction kept 5 bases outside the gene matches. This CDR3 reads CASSLVSGTGGNEQFF. The CDR3 nucleotides are TGTGCCAGCAGCTTAGTTTCCGGGACAGGGGGCAATGAGCAGTTCTTC.

The genes are TRBV6-1 and TRBJ1-5; 7 bases map to TRBD1. Germline V gene data show CDR1 as MNHNS and CDR2 as SASEGT. Germline trimming cut 8 bases from V and 4 bases from J; bases unmatched to any gene: 8. This CDR3 has 14 amino acids. Written as DNA, the CDR3 is TGTGCCAGCGGTGGAGGGACAGCTAATCAGCCCCAGCATTTT. Its translation: CASGGGTANQPQHF.

A remark on this clone: At one boundary the junction diverges from the germline segment, which might be a read error. The genes are TRBV4-1 and TRBJ2-7; D possibly corresponds to TRBD2 (5 bases). This CDR3 spans 15 amino acids. CDR1 is MGHRA, CDR2 YSYEKL, per germline. The CDR3 DNA is TGCGCCAGCAGCCGACTAAAAACGGCGGGTTACGGGCAGTACTTC. This codes for CASSRLKTAGYGQYF.

The chain combines TRBV5-1 with TRBJ2-1; the D gene is possibly TRBD2 (5 bases). CDR1 is SGHRS, CDR2 YFSETQ, per germline. The CDR3 spans 15 residues. The V end was cut by 0 bases, the J end by 2 bases, with 9 bases between. This chain's CDR3 is CASSLVVAPYNEQFF. The CDR3 DNA sequence: TGCGCCAGCAGCTTGGTGGTAGCGCCCTACAATGAGCAGTTCTTC.

V usage is TRBV6-5 and J usage is TRBJ1-1; D unclear. Trimming took off 6 bases at V and 1 base at J, with 15 bases between the two ends. The CDR3 is 15 residues long. The germline V gene has CDR1 MNHEY and CDR2 SVGAGI. The CDR3 region has the DNA TGTGCCAGCAGACAAAACGGGGTTTGGAACACTGAAGCTTTCTTT. Translated, it gives CASRQNGVWNTEAFF.

The genes are TRBV15 and TRBJ1-6, with a weak D call TRBD1 (6 bases). Germline CDR1 and CDR2: LNHNV and YYDKDF (reference sequence). The CDR3 spans 17 residues. Trimming took off 4 bases at V and 0 bases at J, with 13 bases between the two ends. For the CDR3, the DNA is TGTGCCACCAGCACACTCACAGGGAGCTCCTATAATTCACCCCTCCACTTT. It is translated as CATSTLTGSSYNSPLHF.

This chain's CDR3 is CASSQTGREQYF. The DNA for the CDR3 is TGTGCCAGCAGCCAGACAGGGCGCGAGCAGTACTTC. The J gene is TRBJ2-7, the V gene TRBV27; 7 bases fit TRBD1. The CDR3 totals 12 residues. V was pared by 6 bases and J by 6 bases, with 5 bases of the junction left unmatched. Germline V lookup: CDR1 MNHEY, CDR2 SMNVEV (reference sequence).

This chain uses TRBV6-5 with TRBJ2-7, with TRBD2 identical over 9 bases. CDR3 size: 16 residues. The V and J ends lost 0 bases and 2 bases, in that order; junction bases with no gene match: 5. From germline, CDR1 is MNHEY and CDR2 SVGAGI. The CDR3, as DNA: TGTGCCAGCAGTTACTCGATTAGCGGGGGTCCCTACGAGCAGTACTTC. This translates into CASSYSISGGPYEQYF.

V usage is TRBV5-5 and J usage is TRBJ2-5, with D perhaps TRBD2 (6 bases). This CDR3 comprises 14 residues. Germline V gives CDR1 SGHKS, CDR2 YYEKEE (reference sequence). Trimming cost V 0 bases and J 5 bases, with 11 bases left between them. The CDR3 spells CASSLGLVGETQYF. The CDR3 nucleotides read TGTGCCAGCAGCTTGGGACTAGTAGGTGAGACCCAGTACTTC.

Remarks on this clone: Other DNA sequences of this sample code for an identical CDR3. This chain uses TRBV5-1 with TRBJ1-1; a weak D match, TRBD1 (6 bases). CDR1 is SGHRS, CDR2 YFSETQ, per germline. Trimming took off 3 bases at V and 0 bases at J, with 9 bases between the two ends. The CDR3 runs 14 residues. Written as DNA, the CDR3 is TGCGCCAGCAGCTCCAGGGGATTGAACACTGAAGCTTTCTTT. It codes for CASSSRGLNTEAFF.

CDR3 sequence: CASSTGQGGKLFF. CDR3 nucleotides: TGTGCCAGCAGCACCGGACAGGGCGGAAAACTGTTTTTT. The chain combines TRBV5-8 with TRBJ1-4; TRBD1 matches at 8 bases. The CDR3 consists of 13 residues. Germline V gene data show CDR1 as SGHTS and CDR2 as YDEGEE. J lost 10 bases, V lost 4 bases, and 6 bases had no gene match.

A few counts support this clone. The chain links TRBV2 to TRBJ1-6, with 7 bases that match TRBD1. Germline assignment: CDR1 SNHLY and CDR2 FYNNEI. The CDR3 is 14 amino acids. V was pared by 4 bases and J by 8 bases, with 5 bases of the junction left unmatched. DNA of the CDR3: TGTGCCAGCAGTGGGGACAGTAAACATTCACCCCTCCACTTT. Protein sequence: CASSGDSKHSPLHF.

The rearrangement uses TRBV2 and TRBJ2-3; possible D gene TRBD2, 5 bases. Germline values: CDR1 SNHLY, CDR2 FYNNEI. Trimming pared 4 bases from V and 6 bases from J, leaving 5 bases between. The CDR3 runs to 11 residues. CDR3 region: CASSAGDTQYF. CDR3 DNA: TGTGCCAGCAGTGCGGGGGATACGCAGTATTTT.

Of note for this clone: Germline and junction disagree at one end, which may indicate a read error. This rearrangement joins TRBV7-7 to TRBJ2-7, with TRBD2 identical over 12 bases. Germline CDR1 SSHAT, CDR2 FNYEAQ (reference sequence). This CDR3 spans 15 amino acids. The CDR3 region is CASSIGLAGQDEQYF. The CDR3, as DNA: TGTGCTAGCAGCATTGGACTAGCGGGACAGGACGAGCAGTACTTC.

V gene TRBV7-8 combines with J gene TRBJ1-1; TRBD1 matches at 7 bases. CDR3 length equals 12 residues. V shed 3 bases, J shed 11 bases, and the junction held 6 bases outside the gene matches. Germline V CDR1 and CDR2: SGHVS, FQNEAQ. Here the CDR3 reads CASSFRGGNAFF. The DNA for the CDR3 is TGTGCCAGCAGCTTTAGAGGGGGCAATGCTTTCTTT.

The J gene is TRBJ2-5, the V gene TRBV2; the D call may be TRBD1 or TRBD2 (5 bases each). Trimming shortened V by 5 bases and J by 5 bases, and 12 bases separated the two germline ends. CDR3 length: 13 residues. CDR1 and CDR2 from the germline V gene are SNHLY and FYNNEI. Here the CDR3 DNA reads TGTGCCAGCAGTACCTGGGACCTGGAGACCCAGTACTTC. This translates into CASSTWDLETQYF. The full variable domain, rest sourced from reference TRBV2 and TRBJ2-5, is EPEVTQTPSHQVTQMGQEVILRCVPISNHLYFYWYRQILGQKVEFLVSFYNNEISEKSEIFDDQFSVERPDGSNFTLKIRSTKLEDSAMYFCASSTWDLETQYFGPGTRLLVL.